This T cell receptor (beta chain) was sequenced during a study of T cells in Graves' hyperthyroidism and ophthalmopathy. Study conclusions and caveats: Peripheral blood also featured most of the thyroid clonotypes expanded above 0.001. Through a model of 13 V-J features, ophthalmopathy was separated from stable hyperthyroidism. Prediction of ophthalmopathy progression came a median 6.5 months pre-onset.

RNA transcripts provided the source from which TCR beta CDR3 regions were amplified. First-round RT-PCR with HTBI primers amplified the TCR CDR3 region. TCRdb re-derived calls from the multiplex PCR reads in MiXCR, one entry per CDR3 protein. The table has a few hundred thousand distinct CDR3 sequences, 14% to 15% seen once; the top ten hold approximately 30%. This clonotype was recorded many times. Its cognate antigen is unknown. This clonotype was sampled from a woman aged 30 to 39 with Graves' hyperthyroidism. What was sequenced was blood.

The CDR3 DNA follows: TGTGCCTGGAGTACGAACAATGAGCAGTTCTTC. It translates to CAWSTNNEQFF. The chain joins TRBV30 to TRBJ2-1; D gene ambiguous. V was cut by 2 bases and J by 5 bases, with 4 bases left in between. This CDR3 comprises 11 residues. CDR1 GTSNPN and CDR2 SVGIG come from the germline V gene (reference sequence).